These T cell receptor beta chains were read from a single sample in a study of blood T cell repertoires in COVID-19. Here immunoSEQ multiplex PCR was the method, and the copy in TCRdb shows in-frame clones only, minus some. The sample carries fewer than 20,000 clones, roughly 90% recorded once. What was sequenced was peripheral blood. These receptors all stem from a human donor in a cohort sampled during active COVID-19. The donor label of this sample is uncertain. CDR3s leave out the opening cysteine and the closing phenylalanine or tryptophan. A row's size may be missing; if present it is once, few, many or a size class.

V gene: TRBV5-8; clone size: NA; J gene: TRBJ1-5; CDR3 protein: ASSRAGTGARNQPQH
V gene: TRBV20-1; clone size: NA; J gene: TRBJ2-3; CDR3 protein: SASYSAEADTQY
V gene: TRBV19; clone size: few; J gene: TRBJ2-1; CDR3 protein: ARDGTSANEQF
V gene: TRBV19; clone size: NA; J gene: TRBJ1-1; CDR3 protein: ASSSQGRTEAF
V gene: TRBV28; clone size: NA; J gene: TRBJ2-3; CDR3 protein: ASSFPGGGTDTQY
V gene: TRBV10-3; clone size: NA; J gene: TRBJ2-3; CDR3 protein: ATRTSGLTDTQY
V gene: TRBV28; clone size: NA; J gene: TRBJ1-5; CDR3 protein: ASSLKGAGGGQPQH
V gene: TRBV30; clone size: NA; J gene: TRBJ1-1; CDR3 protein: ACTRGGGTEAF
V gene: TRBV29-1; clone size: NA; J gene: TRBJ1-1; CDR3 protein: SAWERAEAF
V gene: TRBV5-6; clone size: NA; J gene: TRBJ2-7; CDR3 protein: ASSFGIGPGNYEQY
V gene: TRBV6-5; clone size: NA; J gene: TRBJ1-1; CDR3 protein: ASVTRQGTEAF
V gene: TRBV27; clone size: NA; J gene: TRBJ1-1; CDR3 protein: ASSLRGMVNTEAF
V gene: TRBV7-3; clone size: few; J gene: TRBJ1-2; CDR3 protein: ASSFRQGGGYT
V gene: TRBV4-1; clone size: NA; J gene: TRBJ2-1; CDR3 protein: ASSQGQQVYNEQF
V gene: TRBV7-2; clone size: NA; J gene: TRBJ2-2; CDR3 protein: ASSHLERAGNTGELF
V gene: TRBV11-2; clone size: once; J gene: TRBJ1-2; CDR3 protein: ASSLTAANYGYT
V gene: TRBV2; clone size: NA; J gene: TRBJ2-1; CDR3 protein: ASSITGNPHNEQF
V gene: TRBV19; clone size: NA; J gene: TRBJ2-1; CDR3 protein: ASSIGQYNEQF
V gene: TRBV5-1; clone size: NA; J gene: TRBJ2-3; CDR3 protein: ASSPGTSGSGDTQY
V gene: TRBV29-1; clone size: NA; J gene: TRBJ2-5; CDR3 protein: SVEGGEGSRETQY
V gene: TRBV4-1; clone size: NA; J gene: TRBJ2-4; CDR3 protein: ASSQEGGLAGAAKNIQY
V gene: TRBV9; clone size: once; J gene: TRBJ1-2; CDR3 protein: ASSAHIQGDYGYT
V gene: TRBV5-5; clone size: NA; J gene: TRBJ2-1; CDR3 protein: ASSLSGNNEQF
V gene: TRBV9; clone size: NA; J gene: TRBJ1-5; CDR3 protein: ASSVGPSSNQPQH
V gene: TRBV20-1; clone size: few; J gene: TRBJ2-7; CDR3 protein: SAPTGSEQY
V gene: TRBV12-3/TRBV12-4; clone size: NA; J gene: TRBJ1-5; CDR3 protein: ASSDRGNQPQH
V gene: TRBV15; clone size: NA; J gene: TRBJ1-3; CDR3 protein: ATSRGGSLAGNTIY
V gene: TRBV5-1; clone size: NA; J gene: TRBJ1-2; CDR3 protein: ASSLSGTQGALISYT
V gene: TRBV2; clone size: NA; J gene: TRBJ2-6; CDR3 protein: ASEELTAGANVLT
V gene: TRBV19; clone size: NA; J gene: TRBJ2-4; CDR3 protein: ASWDRKNIQY
V gene: TRBV30; clone size: NA; J gene: TRBJ1-2; CDR3 protein: AWRAGANYGYT
V gene: TRBV30; clone size: NA; J gene: TRBJ1-3; CDR3 protein: AWSLHSSGNTIY
V gene: TRBV18; clone size: NA; J gene: TRBJ1-4; CDR3 protein: ASSLIQGPNEKLF
V gene: TRBV5-4; clone size: NA; J gene: TRBJ2-1; CDR3 protein: ASSLSVVEEQF
V gene: TRBV18; clone size: NA; J gene: TRBJ2-4; CDR3 protein: ASSPGTGKNIQY